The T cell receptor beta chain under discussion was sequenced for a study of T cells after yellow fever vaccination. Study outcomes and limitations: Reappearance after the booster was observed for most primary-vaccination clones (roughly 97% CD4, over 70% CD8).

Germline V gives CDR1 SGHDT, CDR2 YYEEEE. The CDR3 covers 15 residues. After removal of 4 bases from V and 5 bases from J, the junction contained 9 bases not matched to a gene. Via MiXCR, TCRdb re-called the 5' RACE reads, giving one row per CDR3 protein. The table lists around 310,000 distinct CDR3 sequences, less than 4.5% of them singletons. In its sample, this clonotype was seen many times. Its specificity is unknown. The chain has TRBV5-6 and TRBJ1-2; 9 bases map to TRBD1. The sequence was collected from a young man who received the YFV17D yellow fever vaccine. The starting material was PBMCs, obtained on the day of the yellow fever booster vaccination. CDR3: CASSQLGQGRYGYTF. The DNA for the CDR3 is TGTGCCAGCAGCCAGCTTGGACAGGGGAGGTATGGCTACACCTTC.